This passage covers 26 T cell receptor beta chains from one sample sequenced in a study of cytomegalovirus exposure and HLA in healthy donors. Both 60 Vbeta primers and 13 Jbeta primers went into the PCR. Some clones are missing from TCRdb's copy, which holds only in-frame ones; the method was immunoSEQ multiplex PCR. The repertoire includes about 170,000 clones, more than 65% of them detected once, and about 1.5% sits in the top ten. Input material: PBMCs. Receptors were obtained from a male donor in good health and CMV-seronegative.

CDR3 in DNA: TGCGCCAGCAGCTTGGTGTCGGGGGAAATCTCCTACGAGCAGTACTTC. It is translated as CASSLVSGEISYEQYF. The chain employs TRBV5-1 and TRBJ2-7; tentatively, D is TRBD2 (6 bases). CDR3 length: 16 residues. With 0 bases removed from V and 0 bases from J, the gap between germline ends came to 13 bases. From germline, CDR1 is SGHRS and CDR2 YFSETQ.

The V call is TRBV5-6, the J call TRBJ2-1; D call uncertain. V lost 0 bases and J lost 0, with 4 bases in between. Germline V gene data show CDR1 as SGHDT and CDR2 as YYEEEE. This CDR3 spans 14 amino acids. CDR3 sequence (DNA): TGTGCCAGCAGCTTGGGCGGCTCCTACAATGAGCAGTTCTTC. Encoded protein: CASSLGGSYNEQFF.

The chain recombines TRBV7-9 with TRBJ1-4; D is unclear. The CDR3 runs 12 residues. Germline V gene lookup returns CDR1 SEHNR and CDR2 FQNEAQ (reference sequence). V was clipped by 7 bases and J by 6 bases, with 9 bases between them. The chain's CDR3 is CASKRADEKLFF. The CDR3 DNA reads TGTGCCAGCAAGCGGGCCGATGAAAAACTGTTTTTT.

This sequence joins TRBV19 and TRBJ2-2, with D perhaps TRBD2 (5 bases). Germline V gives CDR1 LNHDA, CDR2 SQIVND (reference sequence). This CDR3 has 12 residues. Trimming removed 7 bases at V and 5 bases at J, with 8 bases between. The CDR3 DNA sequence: TGTGCCAGTATTCGGGAAACCGGGGAGCTGTTTTTT. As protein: CASIRETGELFF.

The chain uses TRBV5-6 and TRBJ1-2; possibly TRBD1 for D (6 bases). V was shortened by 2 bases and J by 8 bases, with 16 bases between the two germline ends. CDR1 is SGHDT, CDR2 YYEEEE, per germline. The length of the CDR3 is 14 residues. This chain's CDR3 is CASSFQGYLPGYTF. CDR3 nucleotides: TGTGCCAGCAGCTTTCAGGGGTACTTGCCGGGCTACACCTTC.

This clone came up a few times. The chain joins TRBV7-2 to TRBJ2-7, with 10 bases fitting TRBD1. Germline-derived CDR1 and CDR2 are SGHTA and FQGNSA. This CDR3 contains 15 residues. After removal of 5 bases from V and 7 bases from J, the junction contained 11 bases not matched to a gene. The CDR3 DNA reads TGTGCCAGCAGCCTCCGGGACAGGGGACCGTGGGAGCAGTACTTC. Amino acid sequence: CASSLRDRGPWEQYF.

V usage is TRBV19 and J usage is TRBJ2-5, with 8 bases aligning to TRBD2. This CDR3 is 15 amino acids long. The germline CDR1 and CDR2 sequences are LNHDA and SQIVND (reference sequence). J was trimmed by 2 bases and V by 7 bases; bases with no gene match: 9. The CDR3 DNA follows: TGTGCCAGTACACGGGGGGGCGGGGCACAAGAGACCCAGTACTTC. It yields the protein CASTRGGGAQETQYF.

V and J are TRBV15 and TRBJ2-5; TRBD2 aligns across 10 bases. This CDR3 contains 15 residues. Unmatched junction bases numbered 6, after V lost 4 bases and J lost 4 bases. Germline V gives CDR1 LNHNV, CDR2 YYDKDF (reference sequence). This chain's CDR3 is CATSNRGLASETQYF. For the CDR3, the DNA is TGTGCCACCAGCAACAGGGGACTAGCGTCAGAGACCCAGTACTTC.

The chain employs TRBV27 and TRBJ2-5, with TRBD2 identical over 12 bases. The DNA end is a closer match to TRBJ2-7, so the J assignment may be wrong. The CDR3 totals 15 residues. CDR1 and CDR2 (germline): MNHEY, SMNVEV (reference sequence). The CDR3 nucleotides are TGTGCCAGCAGTGAGCTAGCGGGAGGGTCCTACGAGCAGTACTTC. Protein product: CASSELAGGSYEQYF.

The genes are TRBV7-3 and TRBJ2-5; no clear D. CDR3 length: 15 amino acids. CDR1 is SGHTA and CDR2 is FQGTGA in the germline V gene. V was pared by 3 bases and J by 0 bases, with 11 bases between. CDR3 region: CASSFFSSHQETQYF. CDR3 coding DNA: TGTGCCAGCAGCTTCTTTAGTTCCCACCAAGAGACCCAGTACTTC.

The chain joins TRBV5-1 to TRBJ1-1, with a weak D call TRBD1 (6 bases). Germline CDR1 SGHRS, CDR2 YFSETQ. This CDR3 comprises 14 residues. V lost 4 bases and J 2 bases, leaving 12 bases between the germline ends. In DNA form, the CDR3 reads TGCGCCAGCAGCGCACAGGGAACTAACACTGAAGCTTTCTTT. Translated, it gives CASSAQGTNTEAFF.

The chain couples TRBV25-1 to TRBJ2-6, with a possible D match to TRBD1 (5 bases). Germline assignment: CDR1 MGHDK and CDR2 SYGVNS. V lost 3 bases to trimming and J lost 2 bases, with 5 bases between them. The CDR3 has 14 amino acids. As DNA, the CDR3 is TGTGCCAGCAGTGACAGGGCTGGGGCCAACGTCCTGACTTTC. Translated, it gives CASSDRAGANVLTF.

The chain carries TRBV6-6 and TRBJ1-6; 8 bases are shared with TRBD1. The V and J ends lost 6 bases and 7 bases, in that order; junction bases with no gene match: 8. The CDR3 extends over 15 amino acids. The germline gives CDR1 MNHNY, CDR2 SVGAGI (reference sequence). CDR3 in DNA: TGTGCCAGCAGAACCCCGGGACAGGTCAATTCACCCCTCCACTTT. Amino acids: CASRTPGQVNSPLHF.

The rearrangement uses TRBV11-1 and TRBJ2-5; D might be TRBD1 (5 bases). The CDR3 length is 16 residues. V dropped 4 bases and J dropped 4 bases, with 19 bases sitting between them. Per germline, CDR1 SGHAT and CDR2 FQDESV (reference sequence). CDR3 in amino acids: CASSSPGIYQRETQYF. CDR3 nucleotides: TGTGCCAGCAGCTCCCCAGGGATCTATCAAAGAGAGACCCAGTACTTC.

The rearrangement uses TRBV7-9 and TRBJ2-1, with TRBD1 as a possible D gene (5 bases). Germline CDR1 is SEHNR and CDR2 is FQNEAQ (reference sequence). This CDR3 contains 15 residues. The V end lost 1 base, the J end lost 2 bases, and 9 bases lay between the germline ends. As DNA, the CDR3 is TGTGCCAGCAGCTTAGGCAGGGTGGCCTACAATGAGCAGTTCTTC. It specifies CASSLGRVAYNEQFF. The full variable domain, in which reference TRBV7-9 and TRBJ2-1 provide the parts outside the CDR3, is DTGVSQNPRHKITKRGQNVTFRCDPISEHNRLYWYRQTLGQGPEFLTYFQNEAQLEKSRLLSDRFSAERPKGSFSTLEIQRTEQGDSAMYLCASSLGRVAYNEQFFGPGTRLTVL.

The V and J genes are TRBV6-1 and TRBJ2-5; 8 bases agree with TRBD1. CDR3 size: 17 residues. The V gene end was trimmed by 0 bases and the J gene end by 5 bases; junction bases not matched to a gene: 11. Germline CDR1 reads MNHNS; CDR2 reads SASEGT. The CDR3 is CASSEAPPRTGRETQYF. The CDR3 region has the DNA TGTGCCAGCAGTGAAGCCCCCCCTCGGACAGGGAGGGAGACCCAGTACTTC.

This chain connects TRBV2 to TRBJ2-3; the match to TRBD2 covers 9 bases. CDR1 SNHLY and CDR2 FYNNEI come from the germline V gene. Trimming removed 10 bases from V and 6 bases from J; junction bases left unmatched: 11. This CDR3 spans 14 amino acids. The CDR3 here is CATAGLASSDTQYF. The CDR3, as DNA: TGTGCCACCGCCGGACTAGCGTCGAGCGATACGCAGTATTTT.

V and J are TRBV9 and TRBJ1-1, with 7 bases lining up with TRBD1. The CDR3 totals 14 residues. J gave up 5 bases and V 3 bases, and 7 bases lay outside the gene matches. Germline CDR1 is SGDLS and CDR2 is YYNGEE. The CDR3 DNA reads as TGTGCCAGCAGCGGAGGGGGCGCAGGGACTGAAGCTTTCTTT. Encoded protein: CASSGGGAGTEAFF. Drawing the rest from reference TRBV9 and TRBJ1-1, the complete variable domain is DSGVTQTPKHLITATGQRVTLRCSPRSGDLSVYWYQQSLDQGLQFLIQYYNGEERAKGNILERFSAQQFPDLHSELNLSSLELGDSALYFCASSGGGAGTEAFFGQGTRLTVV.

As DNA, the CDR3 is TGCAGCGTTGAAGTGGAGGCCAAAAACATTCAGTACTTC. Translated, it gives CSVEVEAKNIQYF. V usage is TRBV29-1 and J usage is TRBJ2-4; D is unresolved. CDR1 and CDR2 (germline): SQVTM, ANQGSEA. CDR3 length equals 13 residues. Trimming removed 1 base at V and 1 base at J, with 5 bases between. Supplemented by reference TRBV29-1 and TRBJ2-4, the full variable domain reads SAVISQKPSRDICQRGTSLTIQCQVDSQVTMMFWYRQQPGQSLTLIATANQGSEATYESGFVIDKFPISRPNLTFSTLTVSNMSPEDSSIYLCSVEVEAKNIQYFGAGTRLSVL.

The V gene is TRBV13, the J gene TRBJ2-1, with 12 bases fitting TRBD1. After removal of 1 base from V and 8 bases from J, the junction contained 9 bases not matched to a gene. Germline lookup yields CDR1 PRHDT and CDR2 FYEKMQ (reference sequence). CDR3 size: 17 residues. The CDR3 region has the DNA TGTGCCAGCAGCTTAGAGGCGGGACAGGGGGCAGGCGATGAGCAGTTCTTC. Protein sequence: CASSLEAGQGAGDEQFF.

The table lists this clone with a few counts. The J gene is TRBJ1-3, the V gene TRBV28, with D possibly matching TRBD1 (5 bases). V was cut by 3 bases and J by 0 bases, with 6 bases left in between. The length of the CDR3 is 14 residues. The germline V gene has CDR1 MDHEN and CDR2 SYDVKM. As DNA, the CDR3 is TGTGCCAGCAGTTTTACAGGCTCTGGAAACACCATATATTTT. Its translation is CASSFTGSGNTIYF.

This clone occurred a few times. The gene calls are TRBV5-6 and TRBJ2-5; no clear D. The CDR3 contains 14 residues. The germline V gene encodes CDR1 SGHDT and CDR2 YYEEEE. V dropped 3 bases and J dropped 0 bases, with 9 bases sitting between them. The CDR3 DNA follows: TGTGCCAGCAGCTCGCTTACTCACCAAGAGACCCAGTACTTC. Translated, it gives CASSSLTHQETQYF.

The CDR3 sequence: CASRSGGSGEQYF. The CDR3 coding sequence is TGTGCCAGCAGGTCGGGGGGTTCCGGCGAGCAGTACTTC. The chain uses TRBV2 and TRBJ2-7; TRBD2 matches at 7 bases. Germline V gene lookup returns CDR1 SNHLY and CDR2 FYNNEI. The CDR3 is 13 residues long. V shed 6 bases and J 6 bases; nucleotides not matched to a gene: 8.

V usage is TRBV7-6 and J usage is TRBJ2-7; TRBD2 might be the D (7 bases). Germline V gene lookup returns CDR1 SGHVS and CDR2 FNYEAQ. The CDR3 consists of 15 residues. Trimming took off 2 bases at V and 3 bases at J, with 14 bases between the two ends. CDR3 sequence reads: CASSLSPGEGYEQYF. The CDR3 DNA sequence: TGTGCCAGCAGCTTAAGCCCAGGGGAGGGCTACGAGCAGTACTTC.

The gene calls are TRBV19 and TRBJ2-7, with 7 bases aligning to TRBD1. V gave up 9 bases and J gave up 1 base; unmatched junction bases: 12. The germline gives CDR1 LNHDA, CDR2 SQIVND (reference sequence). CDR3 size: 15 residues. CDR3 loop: CASKTQGLASYEQYF. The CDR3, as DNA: TGTGCCAGCAAAACACAGGGGCTTGCGTCCTACGAGCAGTACTTC.

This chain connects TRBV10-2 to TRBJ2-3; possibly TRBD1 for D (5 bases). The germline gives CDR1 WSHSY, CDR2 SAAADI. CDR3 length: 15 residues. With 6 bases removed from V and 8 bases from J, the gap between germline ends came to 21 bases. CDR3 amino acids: CASRTESRPTSTQYF. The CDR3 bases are TGCGCCAGCAGGACAGAATCTAGACCAACCAGTACGCAGTATTTT.